The 13 T cell receptor beta chains below all came from one sample that was sequenced in a study of OX40 agonist ivuxolimab in advanced cancers. The receptor library was made with the immunoSEQ multiplex PCR assay. Imported from immuneACCESS, the table was reduced by TCRdb to in-frame sequences with V and J called. These copies leave out some clones; in studies compared against another copy, an unresolved V gene accounts for under half, and the cause of the remainder is not known. This sample comprises 30,000 or so clones, more than 85% of them detected only once. Of the sample, roughly 18% is held by the ten largest clones. Here the sequenced sample was CD4+ or CD8+ T cells sorted from blood, taken in a trial of the OX40 agonist ivuxolimab. Every receptor here comes from an adult with an advanced solid tumor such as melanoma, head and neck, liver or kidney cancer.

This chain links TRBV4-1 with TRBJ2-2; possible D gene TRBD2, 5 bases. The V and J ends lost 2 bases and 4 bases respectively, with 8 bases between them. The CDR3 loop spans 14 amino acids. Per germline, CDR1 MGHRA and CDR2 YSYEKL. The CDR3 DNA follows: TGCGCCAGCAGCCAACTGGGAGCCACCGGGGAGCTGTTTTTT. Residues: CASSQLGATGELFF.

CDR3 sequence: CASRSGLTADTQYF. The CDR3 coding sequence is TGTGCCAGCAGGTCGGGACTGACCGCAGATACGCAGTATTTT. The chain couples TRBV6-5 to TRBJ2-3, with D perhaps TRBD2 (6 bases). V dropped 6 bases and J dropped 4 bases, with 14 bases sitting between them. CDR1 and CDR2 (germline): MNHEY, SVGAGI. CDR3 size: 14 residues.

The genes are TRBV9 and TRBJ2-7, with D unclear. CDR1 is SGDLS, CDR2 YYNGEE, per germline. This CDR3 contains 14 residues. Trimming shortened V by 4 bases and J by 2 bases, and 13 bases separated the two germline ends. The CDR3 DNA reads TGTGCCAGCAGCCCTTATGACACACCCTACGAGCAGTACTTC. It encodes CASSPYDTPYEQYF. Full variable domain (remainder filled in from reference TRBV9 and TRBJ2-7): DSGVTQTPKHLITATGQRVTLRCSPRSGDLSVYWYQQSLDQGLQFLIQYYNGEERAKGNILERFSAQQFPDLHSELNLSSLELGDSALYFCASSPYDTPYEQYFGPGTRLTVT.

The CDR3 sequence is CASSIRWTETEAFF. In DNA form, the CDR3 reads TGTGCCAGCAGTATTCGTTGGACCGAGACTGAAGCTTTCTTT. The chain recombines TRBV27 with TRBJ1-1; D not resolved. Germline CDR1 reads MNHEY; CDR2 reads SMNVEV (reference sequence). With 5 bases removed from V and 5 bases from J, the gap between germline ends came to 15 bases. The CDR3 spans 14 residues.

This clone has just one count. The chain carries TRBV2 and TRBJ2-3; the D gene is possibly TRBD2 (6 bases). The CDR3 totals 16 residues. Deletions cut 1 base from V and 4 bases from J, with 15 bases between. The germline V gene encodes CDR1 SNHLY and CDR2 FYNNEI. CDR3 residues: CASSEGGVLGPDTQYF. The CDR3 nucleotides are TGTGCCAGCAGTGAAGGGGGGGTCTTGGGGCCAGATACGCAGTATTTT.

The V call is TRBV9, the J call TRBJ2-7; 7 bases are a match to TRBD1. Germline V CDR1 and CDR2: SGDLS, YYNGEE. V trimming: 0 bases; J trimming: 10 bases; junction bases outside the gene matches: 7. The CDR3 has 13 residues. In DNA form, the CDR3 reads TGTGCCAGCAGCGTAGAGCAAGGGGGCTTCCAGTACTTC. It yields the protein CASSVEQGGFQYF.

The chain couples TRBV5-5 to TRBJ2-3; 7 bases agree with TRBD2. Unmatched junction bases numbered 12, after V lost 4 bases and J lost 4 bases. CDR1 and CDR2 (germline): SGHKS, YYEKEE (reference sequence). This CDR3 is built from 16 residues. The CDR3 DNA reads as TGTGCCAGCAGCCTTCCAACGGGGGGAGGGGCAGATACGCAGTATTTT. It encodes CASSLPTGGGADTQYF.

This rearrangement joins TRBV27 to TRBJ2-5, with D perhaps TRBD2 (6 bases). This CDR3 spans 14 amino acids. Trimming stripped 2 bases from V and 1 base from J, with 8 bases between. Germline values: CDR1 MNHEY, CDR2 SMNVEV (reference sequence). CDR3 DNA: TGTGCCAGCAGTTTAGGAGGGATCCAAGAGACCCAGTACTTC. As protein: CASSLGGIQETQYF.

This sequence joins TRBV13 and TRBJ2-7; a weak D match, TRBD1 (6 bases). Trimming cost V 3 bases and J 0 bases, with 9 bases left between them. The CDR3 loop spans 14 amino acids. Germline V gene data show CDR1 as PRHDT and CDR2 as FYEKMQ (reference sequence). In DNA form, the CDR3 reads TGTGCCAGCAGCTTTTCAGGGGCCTCCTACGAGCAGTACTTC. Protein: CASSFSGASYEQYF. The entire variable domain, with the rest obtained from reference TRBV13 and TRBJ2-7, is as follows: AAGVIQSPRHLIKEKRETATLKCYPIPRHDTVYWYQQGPGQDPQFLISFYEKMQSDKGSIPDRFSAQQFSDYHSELNMSSLELGDSALYFCASSFSGASYEQYFGPGTRLTVT.

This clone was detected a few times. The J gene is TRBJ2-3, the V gene TRBV7-6; 11 bases fit TRBD2. Germline CDR1 is SGHVS and CDR2 is FNYEAQ. The J segment lost 5 bases and the V segment lost 4 bases, leaving 8 bases of the junction unmatched. This CDR3 has 16 amino acids. CDR3 sequence (DNA): TGTGCCAGCAGCTCTGGGACTAGCGGTGGGGGAGATACGCAGTATTTT. Its translation: CASSSGTSGGGDTQYF.

The rearrangement links TRBV9 to TRBJ2-4; possibly TRBD2 for D (6 bases). V lost 0 bases and J 3 bases, leaving 16 bases between the germline ends. This CDR3 has 17 amino acids. Germline V CDR1 and CDR2: SGDLS, YYNGEE. The CDR3 is CASSVEGIPGGKNIQYF. In DNA form, the CDR3 reads TGTGCCAGCAGCGTAGAGGGGATCCCCGGGGGCAAAAACATTCAGTACTTC.

The rearrangement links TRBV27 to TRBJ2-3, with TRBD2 matching over 10 bases. From germline, CDR1 is MNHEY and CDR2 SMNVEV (reference sequence). This CDR3 spans 16 amino acids. With 5 bases clipped from V and 5 bases from J, the junction kept 10 bases outside the gene matches. This chain's CDR3 is CASSVGLAVRGDTQYF. CDR3 DNA: TGTGCCAGCAGTGTTGGACTAGCGGTCCGGGGAGATACGCAGTATTTT.

The chain employs TRBV19 and TRBJ2-7; 7 bases align to TRBD2. Losses at the gene ends were 5 bases for V and 7 bases for J; bases not matched to a gene: 5. Germline loops: CDR1 LNHDA, CDR2 SQIVND (reference sequence). The CDR3 has 12 amino acids. The CDR3 loop reads CASSPGGLEQYF. CDR3 in DNA: TGTGCCAGTAGTCCGGGAGGACTGGAGCAGTACTTC.